This T cell receptor beta chain was documented in a study of blood T cell repertoires in COVID-19 (dated by TCRdb to the early 2020s). In terms of the full investigation: Samples covering the acute and convalescent phases of COVID-19 were provided by collaborators in the United States, Italy and Spain. The repertoires were released in a freely available public database intended as a resource for research on the immune response to SARS-CoV-2. The prospective study material was composed of cDNA or gDNA derived from T cells, B-cell-depleted T cells, or PBMCs. Nearly every sample came with metadata listing a de-identified subject ID, COVID-19 status, age in years and sex. Subjects who had been exposed to COVID-19, were actively infected with it, or had recovered from it provided the deeply sampled blood TCRbeta repertoires that made up the dataset. Where HLA class I and class II types were available, the types were taken from metadata supplied by the sample provider, not from assay-based typing. Samples came from the ongoing ImmuneRACE study (first 160 participants) plus 1,254 subjects from 6 global collaborators.

V sheds 3 bases and J sheds 6 bases, leaving 19 bases between their ends. The CDR1 and CDR2 encoded by the germline V gene are SGHRS and YFSETQ. The CDR3 goes from the cysteine to the phenylalanine over 15 residues. Of all the DNA, just the CDR3 is kept, 45 bases in frame from base 1. TCRbeta CDR3 regions were amplified from genomic DNA by means of the immunoSEQ Assay, a bias-controlled multiplex PCR. Turning to the authors' computational methods: Within the assay, amplification of reference gene primers was used to estimate how many nucleated cells each sample contained. To quantify the absolute abundance of each unique TCRbeta CDR3 rearrangement, sequence reads were collapsed and filtered. For each sample, productive Simpson clonality was calculated by taking the square root of Simpson's diversity index across productive rearrangements. Not all clones reach the TCRdb copy of this immuneACCESS table, which keeps in-frame sequences only. Checked studies attribute under half of the gap to unresolved V genes and leave the rest unexplained. D and trimming were read from the DNA, whereas the V and J calls and clone size are those reported in that table. The sample table holds roughly 230,000 clones, of which around 83% were seen once. The ten biggest clones cover roughly 7.8% of the sample.

This clone occurred once. The specificity of this receptor is unknown. Nothing much larger sits one base from this clone, and base qualities are not available. Whole blood was collected in K2EDTA tubes by collaborating institutions according to the institutions' own protocols. Collaborator samples were shipped for TCRbeta analysis as frozen whole blood, isolated PBMCs, or DNA extracted from either sample type. Here is what the overall study found, with its caveats: Clinical and demographic metadata were provided uncurated, with the amount varying by source and participant.

The V and J genes are TRBV5-1 and TRBJ2-7; the D gene is not confidently resolved. The sequenced material came from peripheral blood. The TCR sequence derives from a man in his forties or fifties with active or convalescent COVID-19. At the DNA level, the sequence is TGCGCCAGCAGCTCCCGCCCCGACGGGTCCGGCGAGCAGTACTTC. Translated, this gives CASSSRPDGSGEQYF.